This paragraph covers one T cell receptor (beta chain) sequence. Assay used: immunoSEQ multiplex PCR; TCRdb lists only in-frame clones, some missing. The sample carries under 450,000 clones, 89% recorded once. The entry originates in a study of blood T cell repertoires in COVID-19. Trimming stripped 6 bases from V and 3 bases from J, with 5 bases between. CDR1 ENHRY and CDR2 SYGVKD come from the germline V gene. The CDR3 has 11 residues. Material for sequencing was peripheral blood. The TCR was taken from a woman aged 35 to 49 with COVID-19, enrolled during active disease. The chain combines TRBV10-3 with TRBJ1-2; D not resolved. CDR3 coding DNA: TGTGCCATCAGCCCAGACTATGGCTACACCTTC. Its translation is CAISPDYGYTF.